One sample yielded the 32 T cell receptor beta chains listed below, sequenced in a study of beta chain features in type 1 diabetes. Every bit of the isolated RNA underwent reverse transcription, so sequencing read expressed TCRB transcripts. Using immunoSEQ multiplex PCR, the repertoire was profiled, and TCRdb retains in-frame clones only, with some absent. The repertoire holds some 300,000 clones, around 7.8% seen once, with roughly 1% in the top ten. Sequenced sample: central memory CD4+ T cells from blood. The receptors originated from a woman aged 18-30 years in good health.

This clone was seen a few times. The rearrangement uses TRBV29-1 and TRBJ2-1, with TRBD2 identical over 10 bases. The V gene end was trimmed by 4 bases and the J gene end by 8 bases; junction bases not matched to a gene: 8. Germline V gives CDR1 SQVTM, CDR2 ANQGSEA. The CDR3 is 14 residues long. CDR3 DNA sequence: TGCAGCGTTGGCAGTAGCGGGGGGCTGGATGAGCAGTTCTTC. It is translated as CSVGSSGGLDEQFF.

The chain joins TRBV7-2 to TRBJ2-7, with TRBD1 matching 7 bases. CDR3 size: 14 residues. J lost 2 bases, V lost 5 bases, and 6 bases had no gene match. Germline CDR1 is SGHTA and CDR2 is FQGNSA. The CDR3 DNA reads TGTGCCAGCAGCACACCGGGACAGACCTACGAGCAGTACTTC. Its translation: CASSTPGQTYEQYF.

This clone came up a few times. The chain has TRBV2 and TRBJ1-5; unclear D gene. Trimming removed 6 bases from V and 2 bases from J, with 17 bases in between. CDR3 size: 16 residues. CDR1 and CDR2 (germline): SNHLY, FYNNEI. The CDR3 sequence is CASRKNNAGGNQPQHF. The CDR3 nucleotides are TGTGCCAGCAGGAAAAATAACGCCGGGGGCAATCAGCCCCAGCATTTT.

This clone was detected only a few times. It differs at one base from a far larger clone, so likely a read error. As DNA, the CDR3 is TGTGCCAGCAGGGGGGGTGCAGCTGAAGCTTTCTTT. Encoded protein: CASRGGAAEAFF. The chain couples TRBV6-5 to TRBJ1-1, with a weak D call TRBD1 (5 bases). The CDR3 is 12 residues long. Germline V gives CDR1 MNHEY, CDR2 SVGAGI. Between the trimmed V and J ends, which lost 6 bases and 6 bases, there was a span of 11 bases.

J is TRBJ2-2 and V is TRBV7-2, with 13 bases identical to TRBD2. Germline V gene data show CDR1 as SGHTA and CDR2 as FQGNSA. CDR3 length: 18 residues. Trimming took 4 bases from V and 7 from J; bases not matched to a gene: 12. CDR3 sequence (DNA): TGTGCCAGCAGCTCCAGGACTAGCGGGGGACGAGTTGGCGGGGAGCTGTTTTTT. It specifies CASSSRTSGGRVGGELFF.

The chain is built from TRBV6-5 and TRBJ1-2; no clear D gene. Deletions cut 5 bases from V and 4 bases from J, with 11 bases between. Germline V gene data show CDR1 as MNHEY and CDR2 as SVGAGI. This CDR3 comprises 13 residues. The CDR3 region has the DNA TGTGCCAGCAGTGTGACGGACGCCTATGGCTACACCTTC. Protein product: CASSVTDAYGYTF.

This clone has only a few counts. The chain uses TRBV4-2 and TRBJ2-5; D remains ambiguous. Germline V lookup: CDR1 LGHNA, CDR2 YNFKEQ. Trimming took 4 bases from V and 4 from J, leaving 10 bases between them. There are 13 residues in the CDR3. The CDR3, as DNA: TGTGCCAGCAGCCGGGTAGCCGGAGAGACCCAGTACTTC. Its translation is CASSRVAGETQYF.

V gene TRBV6-6 combines with J gene TRBJ2-5; the D is unclear. V lost 6 bases and J lost 4, with 9 bases in between. This CDR3 contains 12 residues. Per germline, CDR1 MNHNY and CDR2 SVGAGI (reference sequence). The CDR3 bases are TGTGCCAGCAGCCGCCGCGGAGAGACCCAGTACTTC. Its protein is CASSRRGETQYF.

This clone was seen more than once but under ten times. The chain is built from TRBV4-1 and TRBJ1-2, with D hard to call. This CDR3 comprises 12 residues. Germline assignment: CDR1 MGHRA and CDR2 YSYEKL. Trimming shortened V by 2 bases and J by 3 bases, and 4 bases separated the two germline ends. CDR3 nucleotide sequence: TGCGCCAGCAGCCAACCGGACTATGGCTACACCTTC. Residues: CASSQPDYGYTF.

The gene calls are TRBV4-2 and TRBJ2-2; 10 nucleotides align to TRBD2. Germline V gene lookup returns CDR1 LGHNA and CDR2 YNFKEQ. The V gene end was trimmed by 3 bases and the J gene end by 1 base; junction bases not matched to a gene: 5. CDR3 length: 17 amino acids. CDR3 sequence (DNA): TGTGCCAGCAGCCACCCGGCTAGCGGGAGGAACACCGGGGAGCTGTTTTTT. As protein: CASSHPASGRNTGELFF.

The table lists this clone with a few counts. CDR3 bases: TGTGCCAGCAGCTTAGCCGCGGGGGTACGCACAGATACGCAGTATTTT. It specifies CASSLAAGVRTDTQYF. V is TRBV7-2 and J is TRBJ2-3, with 7 nucleotides matching TRBD2. This CDR3 is 16 amino acids long. CDR1 is SGHTA, CDR2 FQGNSA, per germline. V was clipped by 0 bases and J by 1 base; unmatched bases: 4.

This rearrangement joins TRBV6-5 to TRBJ2-4; D is unresolved. Trimming removed 8 bases from V and 9 bases from J, with 14 bases in between. The CDR3 runs 12 residues. Germline CDR1 reads MNHEY; CDR2 reads SVGAGI. The CDR3 region has the DNA TGTGCCAGCTCAAAATGGGGAAGCATTCAGTACTTC. Translated: CASSKWGSIQYF.

The chain combines TRBV28 with TRBJ2-7, with D perhaps given as TRBD1 or TRBD2 (6 bases each). The V gene lost 8 bases and the J gene lost 3 bases, with 23 bases spanning the gap. The length of the CDR3 is 16 residues. Germline CDR1 reads MDHEN; CDR2 reads SYDVKM. The CDR3 nucleotides read TGTGCCAGCGGGGAGGTGGGGTACAGGGAAGGCTACGAGCAGTACTTC. The encoded protein is CASGEVGYREGYEQYF.

This clone was picked up a small number of times. V is TRBV29-1 and J is TRBJ2-7, with 7 bases that match TRBD1. Germline loops: CDR1 SQVTM, CDR2 ANQGSEA. The CDR3 sequence is 11 residues long. The V and J ends lost 6 bases and 5 bases, in that order; junction bases with no gene match: 4. CDR3: CSVGQADEQYF. The DNA of the CDR3 is TGCAGCGTCGGACAGGCAGACGAGCAGTACTTC.

This clone was picked up a small number of times. V usage is TRBV4-2 and J usage is TRBJ1-5; D might be TRBD1 (5 bases). Trimming left V 0 bases short and J 2 bases short, with 11 bases between. The CDR3 loop spans 16 amino acids. Per the germline V gene, CDR1 is LGHNA and CDR2 is YNFKEQ. CDR3 amino acids: CASSQDPGGGNQPQHF. CDR3 in DNA: TGTGCCAGCAGCCAAGATCCCGGGGGTGGCAATCAGCCCCAGCATTTT.

The chain recombines TRBV4-2 with TRBJ2-5; no reliable D call. Deletions cut 0 bases from V and 4 bases from J, with 12 bases between. The CDR3 loop spans 15 amino acids. CDR1 LGHNA and CDR2 YNFKEQ come from the germline V gene. The CDR3 nucleotides read TGTGCCAGCAGCCAAGATGGGTGGGCAGGAGAGACCCAGTACTTC. The encoded protein is CASSQDGWAGETQYF.

The chain employs TRBV5-4 and TRBJ2-1; 12 nucleotides align to TRBD2. This CDR3 comprises 14 residues. Looked up from germline, CDR1 is SGHNT and CDR2 is YYREEE (reference sequence). V trimming: 4 bases; J trimming: 7 bases; junction bases outside the gene matches: 3. This chain's CDR3 is CASSAGLAGNEQFF. As DNA, the CDR3 is TGTGCCAGCAGCGCAGGACTAGCGGGGAATGAGCAGTTCTTC. Variable domain in full (rest from reference TRBV5-4 and TRBJ2-1): ETGVTQSPTHLIKTRGQQVTLRCSSQSGHNTVSWYQQALGQGPQFIFQYYREEENGRGNFPPRFSGLQFPNYSSELNVNALELDDSALYLCASSAGLAGNEQFFGPGTRLTVL.

This clone appeared a few times. The V and J genes are TRBV27 and TRBJ2-7; 8 bases are a match to TRBD1. The CDR3 has 17 amino acids. The germline CDR1 and CDR2 sequences are MNHEY and SMNVEV (reference sequence). Germline trimming cut 6 bases from V and 2 bases from J; bases unmatched to any gene: 15. The CDR3 DNA reads TGTGCCAGCAGCCTCATCTCCGGGACAGGTAGCCCCTACGAGCAGTACTTC. It specifies CASSLISGTGSPYEQYF.

The gene calls are TRBV19 and TRBJ2-2; the match to TRBD2 covers 11 bases. There are 14 residues in the CDR3. V trimming: 10 bases; J trimming: 7 bases; junction bases outside the gene matches: 8. Germline V gene data show CDR1 as LNHDA and CDR2 as SQIVND (reference sequence). This chain's CDR3 is CATVAGGPVGELFF. CDR3 nucleotide sequence: TGTGCCACAGTAGCGGGAGGGCCTGTCGGGGAGCTGTTTTTT.

This clone was found many times. V is TRBV7-2 and J is TRBJ2-3; D is unclear. CDR1 SGHTA and CDR2 FQGNSA come from the germline V gene. With 0 bases removed from V and 0 bases from J, the gap between germline ends came to 10 bases. This CDR3 contains 16 residues. CDR3 DNA sequence: TGTGCCAGCAGCTTAGCCTTTTCAGCTAGCACAGATACGCAGTATTTT. Protein product: CASSLAFSASTDTQYF. Variable domain in full (rest from reference TRBV7-2 and TRBJ2-3): GAGVSQSPSNKVTEKGKDVELRCDPISGHTALYWYRQSLGQGLEFLIYFQGNSAPDKSGLPSDRFSAERTGGSVSTLTIQRTQQEDSAVYLCASSLAFSASTDTQYFGPGTRLTVL.

This clone was counted at least ten times. Different DNA sequences within this sample yield the same CDR3. The chain combines TRBV18 with TRBJ2-5; D remains ambiguous. Germline assignment: CDR1 KGHSH and CDR2 LQKENI. V lost 4 bases to trimming and J lost 3 bases, with 3 bases between them. The CDR3 extends over 11 amino acids. The CDR3 DNA sequence: TGTGCCAGCTCACGGGAAGAGACCCAGTACTTC. It translates to CASSREETQYF.

This clone has just a few counts. The chain uses TRBV5-1 and TRBJ2-5, with D unresolved. The CDR3 is 13 amino acids. CDR1 and CDR2 from the germline V gene are SGHRS and YFSETQ. V lost 6 bases to trimming and J lost 5 bases, with 14 bases between them. CDR3 DNA sequence: TGCGCCAGCACCCAGACTGGATCTGAGACCCAGTACTTC. As protein: CASTQTGSETQYF.

Worth noting for this clone: A read error is the likely source, as a far larger clone sits one nucleotide away. Other DNA sequences in the sample encode the same CDR3. The chain couples TRBV2 to TRBJ2-1, with 10 bases fitting TRBD2. V was clipped by 7 bases and J by 13 bases; unmatched bases: 13. The CDR3 extends over 14 amino acids. The germline V gene has CDR1 SNHLY and CDR2 FYNNEI. The CDR3 protein is CASNVAGGPRFQFF. The CDR3 DNA follows: TGTGCCAGCAATGTAGCGGGGGGCCCCCGGTTCCAGTTCTTC.

The chain joins TRBV6-6 to TRBJ2-4; 8 bases fit TRBD1. This CDR3 spans 14 amino acids. Per the germline V gene, CDR1 is MNHNY and CDR2 is SVGAGI (reference sequence). Losses at the gene ends were 5 bases for V and 3 bases for J; bases not matched to a gene: 3. The CDR3 region has the DNA TGTGCCAGCAGTCCTGACAGGGGCAAAAACATTCAGTACTTC. Protein: CASSPDRGKNIQYF.

In this sample, this clone turned up many times. V usage is TRBV7-8 and J usage is TRBJ2-3, with D uncertain. In germline, CDR1 is SGHVS, CDR2 FQNEAQ. The CDR3 runs to 13 residues. Between the trimmed V and J ends, which lost 2 bases and 6 bases, there was a span of 9 bases. CDR3 loop: CASSLYTGDTQYF. In DNA, the CDR3 is TGTGCCAGCAGCTTATATACGGGCGATACGCAGTATTTT.

The table lists this clone with a few counts. The rearrangement joins TRBV28 to TRBJ2-4; 7 bases are a match to TRBD1. Trimming took 7 bases from V and 4 from J; bases not matched to a gene: 10. Per germline, CDR1 MDHEN and CDR2 SYDVKM. The CDR3 is made up of 15 amino acids. The CDR3 is CASTPTGTEKNIQYF. CDR3 bases: TGTGCCAGCACCCCAACCGGGACAGAAAAAAACATTCAGTACTTC. Looking up the rest from reference TRBV28 and TRBJ2-4 gives the full variable domain: DVKVTQSSRYLVKRTGEKVFLECVQDMDHENMFWYRQDPGLGLRLIYFSYDVKMKEKGDIPEGYSVSREKKERFSLILESASTNQTSMYLCASTPTGTEKNIQYFGAGTRLSVL.

This chain uses TRBV27 with TRBJ2-6, with 9 bases lining up with TRBD1. The V gene end was trimmed by 6 bases and the J gene end by 1 base; junction bases not matched to a gene: 7. This CDR3 is built from 17 residues. Germline values: CDR1 MNHEY, CDR2 SMNVEV (reference sequence). CDR3 nucleotide sequence: TGTGCCAGCAGCCTCAGACAGGGGGTGTCTGGGGCCAACGTCCTGACTTTC. It is translated as CASSLRQGVSGANVLTF.

This rearrangement joins TRBV10-3 to TRBJ1-2; perhaps TRBD1 as D (6 bases). The CDR3 is 15 amino acids. The germline V gene has CDR1 ENHRY and CDR2 SYGVKD. Trimming removed 4 bases at V and 0 bases at J, with 12 bases between. The CDR3 sequence is CAISGRDTSNYGYTF. Here the CDR3 DNA reads TGTGCCATCAGTGGACGGGACACCTCTAACTATGGCTACACCTTC.

This clone was seen repeatedly, ten times or more. The rearrangement joins TRBV4-3 to TRBJ2-5; D assignment may be TRBD1 or TRBD2 (5 bases each). V was cut by 4 bases and J by 5 bases, with 11 bases left in between. Germline V gives CDR1 LGHNA, CDR2 YSLEER. This CDR3 comprises 13 residues. CDR3 DNA: TGCGCCAGCAGCCGGGACGTCGGCGAGACCCAGTACTTC. Residues: CASSRDVGETQYF.

The table lists this clone with a few counts. This chain joins TRBV7-9 and TRBJ1-3; TRBD1 matches at 9 bases. After removal of 5 bases from V and 10 bases from J, the junction contained 12 bases not matched to a gene. This CDR3 has 15 amino acids. Germline values: CDR1 SEHNR, CDR2 FQNEAQ (reference sequence). This CDR3 reads CASSHTGTGSLTIYF. In DNA form, the CDR3 reads TGTGCCAGCAGCCACACCGGGACAGGGTCTTTAACCATATATTTT.

The rearrangement uses TRBV29-1 and TRBJ1-1; D is uncertain. CDR1 SQVTM and CDR2 ANQGSEA come from the germline V gene. This CDR3 comprises 10 residues. The V gene lost 6 bases and the J gene lost 3 bases, with 5 bases spanning the gap. Written as DNA, the CDR3 is TGCAGCGTGCGTGACACTGAAGCTTTCTTT. This sequence encodes CSVRDTEAFF. The whole variable domain, remainder taken from reference TRBV29-1 and TRBJ1-1, is SAVISQKPSRDICQRGTSLTIQCQVDSQVTMMFWYRQQPGQSLTLIATANQGSEATYESGFVIDKFPISRPNLTFSTLTVSNMSPEDSSIYLCSVRDTEAFFGQGTRLTVV.

The chain links TRBV30 to TRBJ2-2; tentatively, D is TRBD1 or TRBD2 (5 bases each). Per germline, CDR1 GTSNPN and CDR2 SVGIG (reference sequence). This CDR3 spans 13 amino acids. V was clipped by 4 bases and J by 5 bases, with 11 bases between them. The CDR3 region is CAWTGTLTGELFF. The CDR3 bases are TGTGCCTGGACAGGGACCTTGACCGGGGAGCTGTTTTTT. Full variable domain (missing parts from reference TRBV30 and TRBJ2-2): SQTIHQWPATLVQPVGSPLSLECTVEGTSNPNLYWYRQAAGRGLQLLFYSVGIGQISSEVPQNLSASRPQDRQFILSSKKLLLSDSGFYLCAWTGTLTGELFFGEGSRLTVL.